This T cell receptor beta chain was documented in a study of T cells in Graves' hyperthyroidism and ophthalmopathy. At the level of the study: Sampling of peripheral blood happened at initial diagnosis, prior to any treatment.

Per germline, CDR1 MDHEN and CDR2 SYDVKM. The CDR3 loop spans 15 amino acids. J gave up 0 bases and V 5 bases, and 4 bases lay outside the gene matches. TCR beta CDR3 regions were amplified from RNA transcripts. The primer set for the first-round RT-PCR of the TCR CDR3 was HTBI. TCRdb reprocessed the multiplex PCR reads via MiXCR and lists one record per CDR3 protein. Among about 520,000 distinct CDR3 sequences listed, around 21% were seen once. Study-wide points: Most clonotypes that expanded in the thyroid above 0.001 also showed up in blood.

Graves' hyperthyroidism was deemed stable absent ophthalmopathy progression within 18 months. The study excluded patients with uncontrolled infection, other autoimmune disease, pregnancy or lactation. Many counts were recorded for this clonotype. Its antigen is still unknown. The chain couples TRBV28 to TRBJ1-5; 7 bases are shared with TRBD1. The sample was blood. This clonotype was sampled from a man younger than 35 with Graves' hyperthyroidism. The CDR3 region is CASSVGQVSNQPQHF. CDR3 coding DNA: TGTGCCAGCAGTGTAGGACAGGTTAGCAATCAGCCCCAGCATTTT.